The present entry profiles one T cell receptor (beta chain) with its context. This specimen belongs to a study of identical twins. Looked up from germline, CDR1 is DFQATT and CDR2 is SNEGSKA (reference sequence). This CDR3 has 17 amino acids. J lost 2 bases, V lost 0 bases, and 10 bases had no gene match. Carrying unique molecular identifiers, the cDNA also gained a universal primer site through template switching. TCRdb reprocessed the 5' RACE reads with MiXCR, giving one entry per CDR3 protein. The sample records around 480,000 distinct CDR3 sequences, more than 13% being singletons. This sample was shared with a second study, whose subject was yellow fever vaccine responses in identical twins.

The rearrangement links TRBV20-1 to TRBJ2-1; TRBD2 aligns across 7 bases. Material for sequencing was CD4+ T cells sorted from blood. The source is a woman aged 18-29 years in good health. CDR3 region: CSARDLMAGATYNEQFF. The CDR3 DNA reads as TGCAGTGCTAGAGATCTGATGGCGGGAGCTACCTACAATGAGCAGTTCTTC.